The present T cell receptor beta chain was sequenced within a study of cytomegalovirus exposure and HLA in healthy donors. The study, taken as a whole, reports: In a later analysis, common viral pathogens appeared linked to several of the most significant clusters.

Comment on this clone: Its specificity is not known.

PCR primers comprised 60 Vbeta and 13 Jbeta primers. Original processing methods: As a later analysis found, there were 70 million to 80 million unique TCR beta chains, of which roughly 11 million were shared. This table comes from immunoSEQ multiplex PCR, and its TCRdb copy is limited to in-frame clones, with some not included. The V and J calls and clone size are taken from that table; D and trimming were inferred from the DNA. The sample table sets out 80,000 to 95,000 clones. This CDR3 region has 17 residues. Germline trimming cut 4 bases from V and 5 bases from J; bases unmatched to any gene: 14. CDR1 is LGHNA, CDR2 YNFKEQ, per germline.

The clonotype was recovered from a man aged 50 or older in good health and CMV-seropositive. Sequenced material: PBMCs. The V and J genes are TRBV4-2 and TRBJ2-1, with 7 bases that match TRBD2. The CDR3 DNA sequence: TGTGCCAGCAGCCGCCCCCAGGGCGGGAGCGGACACAATGAGCAGTTCTTC. Protein product: CASSRPQGGSGHNEQFF.